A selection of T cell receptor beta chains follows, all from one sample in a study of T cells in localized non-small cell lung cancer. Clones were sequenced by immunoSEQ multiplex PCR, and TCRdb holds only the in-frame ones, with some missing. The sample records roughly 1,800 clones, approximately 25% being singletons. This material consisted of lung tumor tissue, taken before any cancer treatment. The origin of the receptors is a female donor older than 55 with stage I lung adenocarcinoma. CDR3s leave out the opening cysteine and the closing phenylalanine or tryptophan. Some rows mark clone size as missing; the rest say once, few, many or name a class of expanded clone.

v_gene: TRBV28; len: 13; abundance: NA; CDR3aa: ASSSTGQGAGGYT
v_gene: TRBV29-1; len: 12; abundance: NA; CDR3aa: SVVADRGFNEQF
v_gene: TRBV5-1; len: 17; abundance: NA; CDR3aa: ASSLALLNHRGVGNTIY
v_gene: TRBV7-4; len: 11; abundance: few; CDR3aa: ASSQQGAPKLF
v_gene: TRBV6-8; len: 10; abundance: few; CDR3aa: ASSGPNYGYT
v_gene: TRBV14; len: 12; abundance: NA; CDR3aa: ASSSQIGVNGYT
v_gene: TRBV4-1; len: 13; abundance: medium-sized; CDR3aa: ASSQRTLSGNTIY
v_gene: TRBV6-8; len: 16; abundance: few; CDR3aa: ASSYSAGGLPKPYEQY
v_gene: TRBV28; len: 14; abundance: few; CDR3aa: ASSLAGGAPGNTIY
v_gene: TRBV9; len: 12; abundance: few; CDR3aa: ASSEQRGRAEQF
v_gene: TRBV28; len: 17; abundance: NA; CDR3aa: ASAGPSGSPGGWSYEQY
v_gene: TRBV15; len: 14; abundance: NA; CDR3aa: ATSRGRGLAGSEQF
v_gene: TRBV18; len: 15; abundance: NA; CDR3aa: ASSPRRPGQGSDEQY
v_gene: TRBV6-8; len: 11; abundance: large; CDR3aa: ASSYVQGYEQY
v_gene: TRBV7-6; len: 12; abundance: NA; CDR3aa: ASSRDRGGETQY
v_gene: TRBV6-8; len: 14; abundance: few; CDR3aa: ASSYLHSGRADTQY
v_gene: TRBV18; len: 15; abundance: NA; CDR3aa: ASSPVGAGGSYNEQF
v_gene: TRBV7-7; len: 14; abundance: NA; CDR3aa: ASSRGTSGSLNTQY
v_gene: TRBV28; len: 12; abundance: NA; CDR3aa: ASSLILGGATVN
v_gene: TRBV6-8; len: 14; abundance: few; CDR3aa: ASSYPGSRIGTEAF
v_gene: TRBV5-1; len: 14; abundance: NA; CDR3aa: ASSLGLAGAGDTQY
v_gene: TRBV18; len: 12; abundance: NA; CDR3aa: ASSPLGRASEQY
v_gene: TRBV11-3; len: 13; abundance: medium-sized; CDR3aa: ASTREPRGNQPQH
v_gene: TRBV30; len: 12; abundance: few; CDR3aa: AWSSGIVNTEAF
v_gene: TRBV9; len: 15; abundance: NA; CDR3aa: ASSKSYSTFSGNTIY
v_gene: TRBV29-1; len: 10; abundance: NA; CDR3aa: SVERQNTEAF
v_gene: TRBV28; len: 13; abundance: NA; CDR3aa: ASSLGMDGNYEQY
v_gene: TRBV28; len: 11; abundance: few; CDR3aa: ASSLQGGETQY
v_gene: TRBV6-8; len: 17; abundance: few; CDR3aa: ASRAASRVLSSGANVLT
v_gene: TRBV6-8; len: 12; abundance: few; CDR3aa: ASRGTGSVEKLF
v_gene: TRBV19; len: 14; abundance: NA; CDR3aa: ASSSSSGSAKNIQY
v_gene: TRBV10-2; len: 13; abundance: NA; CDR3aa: ASSPLEGARETQY
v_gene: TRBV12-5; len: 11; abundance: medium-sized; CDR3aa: ASKSGTAAFQY
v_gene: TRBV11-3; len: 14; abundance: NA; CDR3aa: ASSLEGAGGWEKLF
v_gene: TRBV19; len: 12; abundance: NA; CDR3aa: ASSTGQGNYGYT
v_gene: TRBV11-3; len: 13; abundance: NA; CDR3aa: ASSLFDSGANVLT
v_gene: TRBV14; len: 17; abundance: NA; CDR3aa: ASSQDKWTSGKNTGELF
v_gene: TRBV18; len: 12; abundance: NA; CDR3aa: ASSPPGSSYEQY
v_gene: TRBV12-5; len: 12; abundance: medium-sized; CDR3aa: ASNPDRAGTEAF
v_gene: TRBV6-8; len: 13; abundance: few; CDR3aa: ATRRTFLGTDTQY
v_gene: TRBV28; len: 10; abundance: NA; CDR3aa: ASRQGLDGYT
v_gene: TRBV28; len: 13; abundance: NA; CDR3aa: ASSGIAGGYNEQF
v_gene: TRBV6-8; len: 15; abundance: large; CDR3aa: ASSYSIASGRQETQY